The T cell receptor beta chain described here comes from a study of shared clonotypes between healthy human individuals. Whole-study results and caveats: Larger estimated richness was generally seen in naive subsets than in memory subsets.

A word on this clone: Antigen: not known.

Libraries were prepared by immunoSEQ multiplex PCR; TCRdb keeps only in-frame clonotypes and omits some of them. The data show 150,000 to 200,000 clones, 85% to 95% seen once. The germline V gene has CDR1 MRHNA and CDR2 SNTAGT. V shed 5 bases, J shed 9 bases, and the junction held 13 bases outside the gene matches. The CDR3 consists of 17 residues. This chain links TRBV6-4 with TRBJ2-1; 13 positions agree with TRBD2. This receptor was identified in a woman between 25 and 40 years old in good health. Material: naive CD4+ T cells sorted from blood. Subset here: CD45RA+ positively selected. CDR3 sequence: CASSPTETGLAGTEQFF. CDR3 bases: TGTGCCAGCAGTCCGACGGAAACGGGACTAGCGGGAACTGAGCAGTTCTTC.